This T cell receptor (beta chain) was captured by sequencing in a study of human T cells and chemical hapten exposure. Across the study: The study lasted approximately 26 weeks, and patients were dosed weekly with diphenylcyclopropenone on the scalp throughout.

Described time point: patch test 1, 2 weeks after DPC sensitization. Documented treatment: therapeutic diphenylcyclopropenone sensitization with weekly scalp DPC. CDR1 and CDR2 (germline): SGHVS, FNYEAQ. This CDR3 contains 13 residues. TCRdb processed the RACE reads anew with MiXCR; each CDR3 protein has one entry. The repertoire consists of tens of thousands of distinct CDR3 sequences, with around 9.3% occurring once and the leading ten covering 13%. Whole-study findings and limits: TCRs above 1 in 1000 frequency stayed constant with DPC sensitization.

A word on this clonotype: Its specificity is unknown. Since a much larger clone is just one base distant, this may be a read error.

The chain carries TRBV7-6 and TRBJ2-7, with D unclear. The clonotype comes from a woman between 40 and 55 years old with alopecia areata. Some clones in this sample may be carry-over from other donors' samples. Here the sequenced sample was whole blood, taken in connection with sensitization to the hapten diphenylcyclopropenone (DPC). The CDR3 region has the DNA TGTGCCAGCAGCTTCAGCCCTCACTACAAGCAGTACTTC. It specifies CASSFSPHYKQYF.